These 18 T cell receptor beta chains came from one sample sequenced in a study of T cell responses to AZD1222 COVID-19 vaccine. Clones were read by immunoSEQ multiplex PCR, and TCRdb kept only the in-frame ones, dropping some. The sample consists of approximately 97,000 clones, approximately 81% of them appearing once. The sequenced sample was peripheral blood, obtained on day 0 of AZD1222 vaccination. These receptors originate from an adult in good health.

In this sample, this clone turned up once. The V gene is TRBV29-1, the J gene TRBJ2-7; D might be TRBD1 (6 bases). Deletions cut 6 bases from V and 1 base from J, with 10 bases between. This CDR3 is built from 12 residues. The germline V gene encodes CDR1 SQVTM and CDR2 ANQGSEA. CDR3 loop: CSVRDTSYEQYV. As DNA, the CDR3 is TGCAGCGTGAGGGACACGTCCTACGAGCAGTACGTC.

This sequence joins TRBV15 and TRBJ2-3, with 7 bases aligning to TRBD2. This CDR3 is 13 amino acids long. The V gene end was trimmed by 8 bases and the J gene end by 5 bases; junction bases not matched to a gene: 7. Germline lookup yields CDR1 LNHNV and CDR2 YYDKDF (reference sequence). The DNA of the CDR3 is TGTGCCACCGGCCCAGCGGGGAGAGATACGCAGTATTTT. It translates to CATGPAGRDTQYF. Full variable domain (missing parts from reference TRBV15 and TRBJ2-3): DAMVIQNPRYQVTQFGKPVTLSCSQTLNHNVMYWYQQKSSQAPKLLFHYYDKDFNNEADTPDNFQSRRPNTSFCFLDIRSPGLGDTAMYLCATGPAGRDTQYFGPGTRLTVL.

The gene calls are TRBV2 and TRBJ2-6; D is unclear. V lost 7 bases and J lost 0, with 10 bases in between. This CDR3 comprises 15 residues. CDR1 and CDR2 from the germline V gene are SNHLY and FYNNEI. The CDR3 coding sequence is TGTGCCAGCACCCCTTCCCCCTCTGGGGCCAACGTCCTGACTTTC. Translated: CASTPSPSGANVLTF.

Only one count was recorded for this clone. The J gene is TRBJ2-1, the V gene TRBV9; D not certain. From germline, CDR1 is SGDLS and CDR2 YYNGEE. V was clipped by 1 base and J by 8 bases, with 10 bases between them. This CDR3 spans 13 amino acids. The CDR3 loop reads CASSVRVGHEQFF. The CDR3 coding sequence is TGTGCCAGCAGCGTACGCGTCGGCCATGAGCAGTTCTTC.

This chain links TRBV6-5 with TRBJ1-1; 10 nucleotides align to TRBD1. The V and J ends lost 6 bases and 4 bases, in that order; junction bases with no gene match: 2. The germline gives CDR1 MNHEY, CDR2 SVGAGI. This CDR3 has 13 amino acids. The CDR3 spells CASRTGGFTEAFF. The CDR3, as DNA: TGTGCCAGCAGGACAGGGGGCTTCACTGAAGCTTTCTTT.

The chain is built from TRBV3-1 (or the pseudogene TRBV3-2) and TRBJ2-3, with D perhaps given as TRBD1 or TRBD2 (5 bases each). V was trimmed by 8 bases and J by 3 bases, leaving 9 bases between them. CDR3 size: 12 residues. Germline lookup yields CDR1 LGHDT and CDR2 YNNKEL (reference sequence). CDR3 loop: CASGGWTDTQYF. The CDR3 DNA reads as TGTGCCAGCGGGGGTTGGACAGATACGCAGTATTTT.

This clone was counted a single time. This rearrangement joins TRBV3-1 (or the pseudogene TRBV3-2) to TRBJ2-2, with a weak D call TRBD2 (5 bases). Germline V gene data show CDR1 as LGHDT and CDR2 as YNNKEL (reference sequence). V lost 6 bases to trimming and J lost 1 base, with 12 bases between them. CDR3 length: 15 residues. The CDR3 loop is CASRGAGLNTGELFF. The CDR3 bases are TGTGCCAGCAGAGGAGCCGGACTGAACACCGGGGAGCTGTTTTTT.

The CDR3 region is CASSQAEGSYGYTF. For the CDR3, the DNA is TGCGCCAGCAGCCAAGCGGAAGGGAGCTATGGCTACACCTTC. The chain has TRBV4-3 and TRBJ1-2; no clear D. Looked up from germline, CDR1 is LGHNA and CDR2 is YSLEER. This CDR3 comprises 14 residues. Trimming cost V 1 base and J 4 bases, with 10 bases left between them.

The chain joins TRBV13 to TRBJ2-7; 7 positions agree with TRBD2. With V trimmed by 5 bases and J by 5 bases, 6 bases remained unmatched. Germline loops: CDR1 PRHDT, CDR2 FYEKMQ (reference sequence). The CDR3 extends over 13 amino acids. The CDR3 coding sequence is TGTGCCAGCAGCCGGACTAGTTGGGACGAGCAGTACTTC. Amino acid sequence: CASSRTSWDEQYF.

The table lists this clone with a few counts. The chain recombines TRBV7-2 with TRBJ2-7; 7 bases match TRBD1. Germline CDR1 and CDR2: SGHTA and FQGNSA. The CDR3 length is 14 residues. V was pared by 5 bases and J by 3 bases, with 7 bases of the junction left unmatched. CDR3 DNA: TGTGCCAGCAGCCGGGGACAGCCAGACTACGAGCAGTACGTC. It translates to CASSRGQPDYEQYV.

This chain uses TRBV5-6 with TRBJ2-7, with D perhaps TRBD2 (5 bases). Trimming took 4 bases from V and 4 from J, leaving 12 bases between them. This CDR3 comprises 13 residues. Germline CDR1 SGHDT, CDR2 YYEEEE. The CDR3 is CASSPLSGYEQYF. In DNA, the CDR3 is TGTGCCAGCAGCCCTTTGAGCGGATACGAGCAGTACTTC.

J is TRBJ2-5 and V is TRBV5-6; D tentatively fits TRBD1 or TRBD2 (5 bases each). CDR3 length: 13 amino acids. CDR1 is SGHDT, CDR2 YYEEEE, per germline. Trimming took off 4 bases at V and 7 bases at J, with 14 bases between the two ends. The CDR3 nucleotides are TGTGCCAGCAGCGTCCGGGACCATCGGACCCAGTACTTC. Translating it yields CASSVRDHRTQYF.

This chain connects TRBV6-2 or TRBV6-3 to TRBJ1-1, with 7 bases lining up with TRBD1. The germline V gene encodes CDR1 MNHEY and CDR2 SVGEGT. The CDR3 length is 14 residues. Losses at the gene ends were 6 bases for V and 6 bases for J; bases not matched to a gene: 10. The CDR3, as DNA: TGTGCCAGCAGCCCCCGTGGGACAGAGCCTGAAGCTTTCTTT. Translated, it gives CASSPRGTEPEAFF.

The chain recombines TRBV5-1 with TRBJ2-3, with D possibly being TRBD2 (6 bases). Per germline, CDR1 SGHRS and CDR2 YFSETQ. This CDR3 is built from 12 residues. Trimming pared 5 bases from V and 5 bases from J, leaving 9 bases between. The CDR3 DNA reads TGCGCCAGCAGTTCCGGGGGAGATACGCAGTATTTT. Its protein product is CASSSGGDTQYF.

DNA for the CDR3: TGTGCCAGCAGCTCACCCGGGACCCTCGGTCGGGCTTTCTTT. This sequence encodes CASSSPGTLGRAFF. The rearrangement uses TRBV13 and TRBJ1-1, with D perhaps TRBD1 (5 bases). The CDR3 contains 14 residues. Germline CDR1 is PRHDT and CDR2 is FYEKMQ (reference sequence). Trimming stripped 4 bases from V and 11 bases from J, with 20 bases between. Filled out from reference TRBV13 and TRBJ1-1, the complete variable domain reads AAGVIQSPRHLIKEKRETATLKCYPIPRHDTVYWYQQGPGQDPQFLISFYEKMQSDKGSIPDRFSAQQFSDYHSELNMSSLELGDSALYFCASSSPGTLGRAFFGQGTRLTVV.

The CDR3 region is CAISESRGSSYNEQFF. CDR3 bases: TGTGCCATCAGTGAGTCGAGGGGGAGCTCCTACAATGAGCAGTTCTTC. The J gene is TRBJ2-1, the V gene TRBV10-3; D possibly corresponds to TRBD1 (6 bases). CDR1 and CDR2 from the germline V gene are ENHRY and SYGVKD. The CDR3 has 16 residues. The V end lost 0 bases, the J end lost 0 bases, and 9 bases lay between the germline ends.

This rearrangement joins TRBV4-1 to TRBJ2-1; 8 nucleotides align to TRBD2. Trimming at V came to 0 bases and at J to 9 bases, leaving 7 bases not matched to a gene. The V gene's germline CDR1 is MGHRA and CDR2 YSYEKL. The CDR3 runs 15 residues. CDR3 sequence reads: CASSQDGSRGGEQFF. In DNA, the CDR3 is TGCGCCAGCAGCCAAGACGGCAGCCGGGGGGGTGAGCAGTTCTTC.

The gene calls are TRBV19 and TRBJ1-2, with D tentatively TRBD1 (5 bases). Germline V gives CDR1 LNHDA, CDR2 SQIVND (reference sequence). The V end lost 3 bases, the J end lost 3 bases, and 14 bases lay between the germline ends. This CDR3 has 15 amino acids. The DNA for the CDR3 is TGTGCCAGTAGTATGATTCAGCAGGGCTACTATGGCTACACCTTC. This encodes CASSMIQQGYYGYTF.